These T cell receptor beta chains were read from a single sample in a study of blood T cell repertoires in COVID-19. Clones were read by immunoSEQ multiplex PCR, and TCRdb kept only the in-frame ones, dropping some. Counted here are roughly 80,000 clones, 80% to 90% occurring once; the ten biggest clones make up around 6.1%. Source material: peripheral blood. Receptor source: a man in his forties or fifties with active COVID-19. Each CDR3 is given with its conserved first and last residue. The D gene is left open where the match is weak. Clone size is stated in some rows and not others, as once, few, many or a class when expanded.

d_call: .
v_call: TRBV7-9
clone_size: .
j_call: TRBJ2-3
cdr3_nt: TGTGCCAGCAGCCAGAGCGGATACACAGATACGCAGTATTTT
cdr3_aa: CASSQSGYTDTQYF

d_call: TRBD1
v_call: TRBV27
clone_size: .
j_call: TRBJ2-6
cdr3_nt: TGTGCCAGCAGTTTATGGCAGGGGGCGAATGGGGCCAACGTCCTGACTTTC
cdr3_aa: CASSLWQGANGANVLTF

d_call: .
v_call: TRBV2
clone_size: .
j_call: TRBJ2-7
cdr3_nt: TGTGCCAGCAAACTAGACCGGCAGTACTTC
cdr3_aa: CASKLDRQYF

d_call: TRBD2
v_call: TRBV4-1
clone_size: .
j_call: TRBJ2-7
cdr3_nt: TGCGCCAGCAGCCAAGATGCCGGGGGGTGGTACGAGCAGTACTTC
cdr3_aa: CASSQDAGGWYEQYF

d_call: .
v_call: TRBV7-2
clone_size: .
j_call: TRBJ2-2
cdr3_nt: TGTGCCAGCAGCCGTAGCGGAAACCCGAACACCGGGGAGCTGTTTTTT
cdr3_aa: CASSRSGNPNTGELFF

d_call: .
v_call: TRBV11-2
clone_size: .
j_call: TRBJ2-5
cdr3_nt: TGTGCCTCAGAAGGGGGAAAGACCCAGTACTTC
cdr3_aa: CASEGGKTQYF

d_call: TRBD2
v_call: TRBV30
clone_size: few
j_call: TRBJ2-3
cdr3_nt: TGTGCCTGGAGTGGTTTAGCGGGGAGCACAGATACGCAGTATTTT
cdr3_aa: CAWSGLAGSTDTQYF

d_call: TRBD1
v_call: TRBV28
clone_size: .
j_call: TRBJ1-1
cdr3_nt: TGTGCCAGCAGAATAATAGGGACAGGGGGATACACTGAAGCTTTCTTT
cdr3_aa: CASRIIGTGGYTEAFF

d_call: TRBD1
v_call: TRBV7-2
clone_size: few
j_call: TRBJ1-2
cdr3_nt: TGTGCCAGCAGCTCTCGGACAGGGGATAACTATGGCTACACCTTC
cdr3_aa: CASSSRTGDNYGYTF

d_call: .
v_call: TRBV7-2
clone_size: .
j_call: TRBJ2-2
cdr3_nt: TGTGCCAGCAGTCTCGTATCCTCTCATAGAAGGCTGTTTTTT
cdr3_aa: CASSLVSSHRRLFF

d_call: .
v_call: TRBV28
clone_size: .
j_call: TRBJ1-2
cdr3_nt: TGTGCCAGCAGCCTCGGGAAAGTACGTGGCTACACCTTC
cdr3_aa: CASSLGKVRGYTF

d_call: .
v_call: TRBV7-2
clone_size: .
j_call: TRBJ2-5
cdr3_nt: TGTGCCAGCAGCTTTAACAGGGACGAGACCCAGTACTTC
cdr3_aa: CASSFNRDETQYF

d_call: TRBD2
v_call: TRBV7-2
clone_size: .
j_call: TRBJ2-5
cdr3_nt: TGTGCCAGCAGCACGGACAGCGGGGGGAAGACCCAGTACTTC
cdr3_aa: CASSTDSGGKTQYF

d_call: .
v_call: TRBV7-2
clone_size: .
j_call: TRBJ1-3
cdr3_nt: TGTGCCAGCAGCTTGTTCCCCATCACTGAAAGCTCTGGAAACACCATATATTTT
cdr3_aa: CASSLFPITESSGNTIYF

d_call: .
v_call: TRBV20-1
clone_size: .
j_call: TRBJ1-2
cdr3_nt: TGCAGTGCGAGGGGGGGTGGCTACACCTTC
cdr3_aa: CSARGGGYTF

d_call: .
v_call: TRBV6-5
clone_size: .
j_call: TRBJ1-6
cdr3_nt: TGTGCCAGCAGTTACCCGGGAAATTCACCCCTCCACTTT
cdr3_aa: CASSYPGNSPLHF

d_call: TRBD2
v_call: TRBV7-2
clone_size: .
j_call: TRBJ2-3
cdr3_nt: TGTGCCAGCACCCAGACTAGCGGGCGTACAGATACGCAGTATTTT
cdr3_aa: CASTQTSGRTDTQYF

d_call: TRBD2
v_call: TRBV30
clone_size: .
j_call: TRBJ2-7
cdr3_nt: TGTGCCTGGCGCCGCGCTAGCGGGAGGGTTGGGGGAAGCTCCTACGAGCAGTACTTC
cdr3_aa: CAWRRASGRVGGSSYEQYF

d_call: .
v_call: TRBV7-2
clone_size: .
j_call: TRBJ2-7
cdr3_nt: TGTGCCAGCAGCTTCTACGGGAATTACGAGCAGTACTTC
cdr3_aa: CASSFYGNYEQYF

d_call: TRBD2
v_call: TRBV6-2/TRBV6-3
clone_size: .
j_call: TRBJ2-4
cdr3_nt: TGTGCCAGCAGTTACTCTGCGGGGGGGCGGATTCAGTACTTC
cdr3_aa: CASSYSAGGRIQYF

d_call: .
v_call: TRBV5-1
clone_size: .
j_call: TRBJ2-7
cdr3_nt: TGCGCCAGCAGCGACCCGAGAGGTACCTACGAGCAGTACTTC
cdr3_aa: CASSDPRGTYEQYF

d_call: .
v_call: TRBV27
clone_size: .
j_call: TRBJ2-7
cdr3_nt: TGTGCCAGCAGTCCCCAGACAGGTCCTAAAGTCTACGAGCAGTACTTC
cdr3_aa: CASSPQTGPKVYEQYF

d_call: TRBD1
v_call: TRBV19
clone_size: .
j_call: TRBJ2-7
cdr3_nt: TGTGCCACCCGACAGGGTTCCCTTTCCTACGAGCAGTACTTC
cdr3_aa: CATRQGSLSYEQYF

d_call: .
v_call: TRBV19
clone_size: .
j_call: TRBJ1-6
cdr3_nt: TGTGCCAGTAGTATAAATCCCACAGGATATAATTCACCCCTCCACTTT
cdr3_aa: CASSINPTGYNSPLHF

d_call: .
v_call: TRBV19
clone_size: .
j_call: TRBJ1-2
cdr3_nt: TGTGCCAGTCTGGCGGGTGCAGGATTCAACTATGGCTACACCTTC
cdr3_aa: CASLAGAGFNYGYTF

d_call: .
v_call: TRBV3-1/TRBV3-2
clone_size: .
j_call: TRBJ1-5
cdr3_nt: TGTGCCAGCAGCCAGGGGGCGCTGGGCAATCAGCCCCAGCATTTT
cdr3_aa: CASSQGALGNQPQHF